In this sample, the clone carrying this T cell receptor (beta chain) turned up a few times. The antigen is not known. CDR3 size: 14 residues. The germline CDR1 and CDR2 sequences are SGDLS and YYNGEE. Trimming took off 4 bases at V and 6 bases at J, with 17 bases between the two ends. The sample comes from a study of cytomegalovirus exposure and HLA in healthy donors. Those who donated were healthy bone marrow donors. Findings of the study overall: Equally common other TCR beta chains were less clonally expanded than HLA-associated ones, a later analysis found. Sequencing likely produced, as an artifact, a cluster of highly shared sequence variants.

13 Jbeta primers and 60 Vbeta primers were used for the PCR. TCRdb keeps only in-frame clones here, not all; method: immunoSEQ multiplex PCR. The profile shows about 140,000 clones, almost 85% of them singletons. The clonotype was recovered from a man between 25 and 39 years old in good health and CMV-seropositive. The V and J genes are TRBV9 and TRBJ2-7; D possibly corresponds to TRBD2 (5 bases). Sequenced: PBMCs. The CDR3 here is CASSPGIETREQYF. The CDR3 nucleotides read TGTGCCAGCAGCCCGGGGATTGAGACACGCGAGCAGTACTTC.